This T cell receptor (beta chain) was observed in a study of cytomegalovirus exposure and HLA in healthy donors. Points from the study as a whole: Some TCR beta chains (164 of them) were listed as cytomegalovirus-associated.

PCR was performed using 60 Vbeta and 13 Jbeta primers. Only in-frame clones appear in the TCRdb table, and some are missing; sequencing was by immunoSEQ multiplex PCR. Among approximately 70,000 clones, less than 85% were seen once, and the ten largest hold nearly 10%. The V and J ends lost 5 bases and 6 bases, in that order; junction bases with no gene match: 6. This CDR3 comprises 15 residues. CDR1 is SNHLY, CDR2 FYNNEI, per germline. On this clone: What it binds is unknown.

Sample: PBMCs. The chain joins TRBV2 to TRBJ2-5, with TRBD2 identical over 13 bases. This TCR was sampled from a woman aged 45-59 years in good health and CMV-seropositive. The DNA for the CDR3 is TGTGCCAGCAGTTTACTAGCGGGAGGGTCGAAGACCCAGTACTTC. Translation gives CASSLLAGGSKTQYF. Using reference TRBV2 and TRBJ2-5 for the parts outside the CDR3, the full variable domain is EPEVTQTPSHQVTQMGQEVILRCVPISNHLYFYWYRQILGQKVEFLVSFYNNEISEKSEIFDDQFSVERPDGSNFTLKIRSTKLEDSAMYFCASSLLAGGSKTQYFGPGTRLLVL.